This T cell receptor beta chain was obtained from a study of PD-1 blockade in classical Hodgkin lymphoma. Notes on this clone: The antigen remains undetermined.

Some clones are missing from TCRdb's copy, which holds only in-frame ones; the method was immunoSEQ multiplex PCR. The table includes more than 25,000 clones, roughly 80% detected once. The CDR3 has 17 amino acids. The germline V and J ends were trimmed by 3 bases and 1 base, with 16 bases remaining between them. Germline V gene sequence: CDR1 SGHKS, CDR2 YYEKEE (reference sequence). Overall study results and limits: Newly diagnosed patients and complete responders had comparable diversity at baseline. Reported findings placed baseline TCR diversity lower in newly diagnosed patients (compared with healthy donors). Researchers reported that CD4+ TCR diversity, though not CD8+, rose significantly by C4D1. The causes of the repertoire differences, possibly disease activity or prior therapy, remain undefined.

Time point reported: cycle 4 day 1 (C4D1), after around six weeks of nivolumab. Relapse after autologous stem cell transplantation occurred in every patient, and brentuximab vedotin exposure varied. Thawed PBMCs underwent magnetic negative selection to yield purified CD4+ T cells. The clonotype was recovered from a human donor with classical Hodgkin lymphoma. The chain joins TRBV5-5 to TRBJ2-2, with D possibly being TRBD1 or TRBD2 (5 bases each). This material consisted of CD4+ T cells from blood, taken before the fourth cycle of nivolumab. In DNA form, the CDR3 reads TGTGCCAGCAGCTCTGGGCCGGGGCAGAGGAACACCGGGGAGCTGTTTTTT. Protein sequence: CASSSGPGQRNTGELFF. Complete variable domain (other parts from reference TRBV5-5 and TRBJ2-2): DAGVTQSPTHLIKTRGQQVTLRCSPISGHKSVSWYQQVLGQGPQFIFQYYEKEERGRGNFPDRFSARQFPNYSSELNVNALLLGDSALYLCASSSGPGQRNTGELFFGEGSRLTVL.